This TCR beta chain was identified in a study of preoperative IRX-2 immunotherapy in early breast cancer. Trimming cost V 4 bases and J 7 bases; bases outside gene matches: 4. The V gene's germline CDR1 is SGHRS and CDR2 YFSETQ. The CDR3 consists of 13 residues. Assay used: immunoSEQ multiplex PCR; TCRdb lists only in-frame clones, some missing. The sample carries 30,000 or so clones, roughly 89% recorded once. Treatment noted: preoperative locoregional IRX-2 cytokine immunotherapy. Patients received preoperative, locoregional IRX-2 cytokine immunotherapy in a phase Ib study. Specimen collection occurred from a patient treated with IRX-2 immunotherapy. The sequence derives from a human donor with breast cancer. V gene TRBV5-1 combines with J gene TRBJ1-1; TRBD1 matches at 10 bases. The CDR3 DNA sequence: TGCGCCAGCAGCAGACAGGGGGCGGGTGAAGCTTTCTTT. It codes for CASSRQGAGEAFF. Full variable domain (remainder filled in from reference TRBV5-1 and TRBJ1-1): KAGVTQTPRYLIKTRGQQVTLSCSPISGHRSVSWYQQTPGQGLQFLFEYFSETQRNKGNFPGRFSGRQFSNSRSEMNVSTLELGDSALYLCASSRQGAGEAFFGQGTRLTVV.